This T cell receptor (beta chain) was identified in a study of T cells in Graves' hyperthyroidism and ophthalmopathy. RNA transcripts yielded amplified TCR beta CDR3 regions. HTBI primers were employed in a first-round RT-PCR of the TCR CDR3. TCRdb reprocessed the multiplex PCR reads with MiXCR, giving one entry per CDR3 protein. The sample contains a few hundred thousand distinct CDR3 sequences, 14% of which appear only once. The table lists this clonotype with many counts. One end of the junction is discordant with germline, which a read error may explain. Germline CDR1 reads SQVTM; CDR2 reads ANQGSEA. This CDR3 has 12 amino acids.

This TCR was recovered from a young woman with Graves' hyperthyroidism that later progressed to Graves' ophthalmopathy. J is TRBJ2-2 and V is TRBV29-1; D not certain. Sequences were obtained from blood. This CDR3 is CSAEKNTGELFF. CDR3 nucleotide sequence: TGCAGCGCTGAAAAGAACACCGGGGAGCTGTTTTTT.